This is a list of T cell receptor beta chains from one sample in a study of blood T cell repertoires in COVID-19. Repertoires were generated with immunoSEQ multiplex PCR, while TCRdb's copy carries only in-frame clones and drops some. Of roughly 220,000 clones in the sample, 80% to 90% were seen once. The sample was PBMCs or T cells enriched from blood (not recorded which). The receptors derive from a woman aged 50 to 60 with acute COVID-19. CDR3s include the opening cysteine and the closing phenylalanine or tryptophan. The D gene is left open where the match is weak. Clone size is shown for a subset of rows, as once, few, many or a class of expanded clone.

. TRBJ2-7 TRBV9 . TGTGCCAGCAGCAGGCGGGATTACGAGCAGTACTTC CASSRRDYEQYF
. TRBJ1-3 TRBV20-1 . TGCAGTGCTCCGGTAGGAAACACCATATATTTT CSAPVGNTIYF
TRBD1 TRBJ2-1 TRBV28 . TGTGCCAGCAGTTCATACAGGACAGGGGGGATGGGGAATGAGCAGTTCTTC CASSSYRTGGMGNEQFF
TRBD1 TRBJ2-2 TRBV29-1 . TGCAGCGTCGACGGAGACAGGGGGGGCACCGGGGAGCTGTTTTTT CSVDGDRGGTGELFF
TRBD2 TRBJ2-1 TRBV19 . TGTGCCAGTAGTTCGGGACTACCTTACAATGAGCAGTTCTTC CASSSGLPYNEQFF
TRBD2 TRBJ2-1 TRBV9 . TGTGCCAGCAGCGTGACTAGCGGGTCCCACAATGAGCAGTTCTTC CASSVTSGSHNEQFF
. TRBJ2-2 TRBV7-3 few TGTGCCAGCAGCTCTCCCGGGTGGTCAGAGGGCGCCGGGGAGCTGTTTTTT CASSSPGWSEGAGELFF
. TRBJ2-7 TRBV13 . TGTGCCAGCAGCTTAGGGACTAGCTACGAGCAGTACTTC CASSLGTSYEQYF
TRBD1 TRBJ2-7 TRBV29-1 . TGCAGCGTTGAATCTGTGGCAGGGGGCAGGGACGAGCAGTACTTC CSVESVAGGRDEQYF
. TRBJ1-5 TRBV19 . TGTGCCAGTAGTGGAGGGCATTATAGCAATCAGCCCCAGCATTTT CASSGGHYSNQPQHF
. TRBJ2-7 TRBV3-1/TRBV3-2 few TGTGCCAGCAGCCAAAGGAGATACGAGCAGTACTTC CASSQRRYEQYF
. TRBJ2-7 TRBV19 . TGTGCCAGTAGTATTGGTGAGGGCTTGGTCTACGAGCAGTACTTC CASSIGEGLVYEQYF
. TRBJ2-7 TRBV10-3 . TGTGCCATCAGTGGAGGGTACGAGCAGTACTTC CAISGGYEQYF
. TRBJ1-5 TRBV24-1 . TGTGCCACCAGCGTTGGGGGGAATCAGCCCCAGCATTTT CATSVGGNQPQHF
. TRBJ1-1 TRBV9 . TGTGCCAGCAGCGCCCCGCCGGACACTGAAGCTTTCTTT CASSAPPDTEAFF
. TRBJ1-4 TRBV19 . TGTGCCAGTAGTATACAGGGGAGTGAAAAACTGTTTTTT CASSIQGSEKLFF
. TRBJ2-7 TRBV5-1 . TGCGCCAGCAGCTCAGACACCACTTTCTCCTACGAGCAGTACTTC CASSSDTTFSYEQYF
. TRBJ2-2 TRBV5-1 few TGCGCCAGCAGCTCTACCCACACCGGGGAGCTGTTTTTT CASSSTHTGELFF
. TRBJ2-7 TRBV7-6 once TGTGCCAGCAGCAGCTCCGGGACACCTGCCTACGAGCAGTACTTC CASSSSGTPAYEQYF
. TRBJ1-2 TRBV28 . TGTGCCAGCAGGGAGGGGTCACGATTCAATGGCTACACCTTC CASREGSRFNGYTF
. TRBJ1-1 TRBV19 . TGTGCCAGTAGTATTCAAGGGAGGACTGAAGCTTTCTTT CASSIQGRTEAFF
TRBD1 TRBJ1-2 TRBV7-2 . TGTGCCAGCAGCTTAGTTGGGACAGGGGGTAGCTACACCTTC CASSLVGTGGSYTF
TRBD1 TRBJ1-2 TRBV12-3/TRBV12-4 . TGTGCCAGCAGTTTTGGGACAGGGCTTGGCTACACCTTC CASSFGTGLGYTF
. TRBJ2-1 TRBV7-3 . TGTGCCAGCAGCTTAGGTAATAGCAATGAGCAGTTCTTC CASSLGNSNEQFF
. TRBJ1-5 TRBV28 . TGTGCCAGCAGTTTGGGCAGGGCTGGGCAGCCCCAGCATTTT CASSLGRAGQPQHF
TRBD1 TRBJ1-5 TRBV19 . TGTGCCAGTAGTCACCCGGTCCAGGGGGTCGGCAATCAGCCCCAGCATTTT CASSHPVQGVGNQPQHF
. TRBJ1-6 TRBV27 . TGTGCCAGCCGACCGGTTCCGCAGTTTCGGACAACTAATTCACCCCTCCACTTT CASRPVPQFRTTNSPLHF
. TRBJ2-7 TRBV4-2 once TGTGCCAGCAGCCAAGATCATACCAGCGGGCTCTACTCCTACGAGCAGTACTTC CASSQDHTSGLYSYEQYF
. TRBJ2-7 TRBV6-4 . TGTGCCAGCAGACAGGGTAAGAGCTCCTACGAGCAGTACTTC CASRQGKSSYEQYF
. TRBJ2-7 TRBV6-5 once TGTGCCAGCAGTCGCAAAGACAGGTCCTTCTACGAGCAGTACTTC CASSRKDRSFYEQYF
TRBD1 TRBJ1-2 TRBV5-6 . TGTGCCAGCAGCTTGGAGACAGGGGGTAACTATGGCTACACCTTC CASSLETGGNYGYTF
TRBD1 TRBJ1-3 TRBV4-2 few TGTGCCAGCAGCCCTGGGACAGACTCTGGAAACACCATATATTTT CASSPGTDSGNTIYF
TRBD2 TRBJ2-2 TRBV3-1/TRBV3-2 . TGTGCCAGCAGCTCTAGCGGGAGAGGCGCCGGGGAGCTGTTTTTT CASSSSGRGAGELFF
TRBD1 TRBJ1-1 TRBV28 . TGTGCCAGCAGTTCCTATCGACACAGGGGGCGGACCACTGAAGCTTTCTTT CASSSYRHRGRTTEAFF
TRBD1 TRBJ1-1 TRBV6-5 . TGTGCCAGCAGGCAACAGGGGGGTGGGACTGAAGCTTTCTTT CASRQQGGGTEAFF
. TRBJ1-2 TRBV18 . TGTGCCAGCTCACCAAAAGGACAGCCGACGAGTATTTATGGCTACACCTTC CASSPKGQPTSIYGYTF
TRBD2 TRBJ2-7 TRBV7-2 . TGTGCCAGCAACCCAATAGCGGGAGGGGCCGAGCAGTACTTC CASNPIAGGAEQYF